A selection of T cell receptor beta chains follows, all from one sample in a study of blood T cell repertoires in COVID-19. The data were produced by immunoSEQ multiplex PCR, yet TCRdb's version contains in-frame clones alone and is incomplete. The table shows approximately 280,000 clones, with approximately 88% occurring only once. Sample: peripheral blood. The receptors derive from a man aged 18-30 years with active or convalescent COVID-19. Each CDR3 is given with its conserved first and last residue. The D gene is left open where the match is weak. Clone size appears in some rows only: once, few, many, or a class for an expanded clone.

V,J,D,size,DNA,CDR3
TRBV10-3,TRBJ1-5,TRBD1,NA,TGTGCCATCAGTGAGAGGACAGGGGGTCAGCCCCAGCATTTT,CAISERTGGQPQHF
TRBV9,TRBJ2-7,TRBD1,NA,TGTGCCAGCAGCCCAGACAGGGCCCACTACGAGCAGTACTTC,CASSPDRAHYEQYF
TRBV12-3/TRBV12-4,TRBJ1-1,NA,few,TGTGCCAGCAGTGGGGCAGCCGAAACAGAAGCTTTCTTT,CASSGAAETEAFF
TRBV15,TRBJ1-1,NA,NA,TGTGCCACCAGCACAACATCCGGGAGGAACACTGAAGCTTTCTTT,CATSTTSGRNTEAFF
TRBV3-1/TRBV3-2,TRBJ2-1,NA,NA,TGTGCCAGCAGCCAAGAATTCAGGGGCGCCTACAATGAGCAGTTCTTC,CASSQEFRGAYNEQFF
TRBV15,TRBJ2-1,TRBD2,NA,TGTGCCACCAGCAGATCACTAGCGGGGAGCTCCTACAATGAGCAGTTCTTC,CATSRSLAGSSYNEQFF
TRBV10-1,TRBJ2-1,TRBD2,NA,TGCGCCAGCAAGAGCGGGGGGAGGAACGAGCAGTTCTTC,CASKSGGRNEQFF
TRBV4-1,TRBJ2-7,NA,NA,TGCGCCAGCAGCCAATTACAGGGGGAGGGGGACGAGCAGTACTTC,CASSQLQGEGDEQYF
TRBV6-2/TRBV6-3,TRBJ2-1,NA,NA,TGTGCCAGCAGTTACTTGCGGGCTCCCTACAATGAGCAGTTCTTC,CASSYLRAPYNEQFF
TRBV10-3,TRBJ1-6,TRBD1,NA,TGTGCCATCAGTACAGGGGGCGGTGATTCACCCCTCCACTTT,CAISTGGGDSPLHF
TRBV10-3,TRBJ1-2,NA,NA,TGTGCCATCAGGGCAGACAATAACTATGGCTACACCTTC,CAIRADNNYGYTF
TRBV18,TRBJ1-1,TRBD1,few,TGTGCCAGCTCACTACCGGGACAGCCAGTAACATTCTTT,CASSLPGQPVTFF
TRBV6-4,TRBJ1-2,TRBD1,NA,TGTGCCAGCAATACCGGGACAGGGGATCGTCATGGCTACACCTTC,CASNTGTGDRHGYTF
TRBV12-3/TRBV12-4,TRBJ1-2,NA,NA,TGTGCCAGCACGGGGAATGGCTACACCTTC,CASTGNGYTF